This TCR beta chain was recovered during a study of blood T cell repertoires in COVID-19. Background on the study: There were acute and convalescent COVID-19 samples, and they came from the United States, Italy and Spain. The analysed material was cDNA or gDNA that came from T cells, B-cell-depleted T cells, or PBMCs.

Per the original data handling: Reference gene primer amplification gave nucleated cell count estimates. Here immunoSEQ multiplex PCR was the method, and the copy in TCRdb shows in-frame clones only, minus some. V, J and clone size were drawn from that table, and D and trimming were deduced from the DNA. The repertoire holds approximately 230,000 clones, with roughly three quarters as singletons. This clone was seen more than once but under ten times. With V trimmed by 3 bases and J by 8 bases, 9 bases remained unmatched. The CDR3 extends over 15 amino acids. The germline CDR1 and CDR2 sequences are WNHNN and SYGVQD (reference sequence).

This TCR derives from a woman in her 40s with active or convalescent COVID-19. Sequencing was performed on peripheral blood. This sequence joins TRBV10-1 and TRBJ2-1; 8 positions agree with TRBD1. CDR3 sequence reads: CASSDVPGGRYEQFF. The CDR3 coding sequence is TGCGCCAGCAGTGATGTGCCAGGGGGCAGGTATGAGCAGTTCTTC.